The rows below give T cell receptor beta chains drawn from one sample of a study of blood T cell repertoires in COVID-19. The table came from immunoSEQ multiplex PCR; TCRdb's copy has only in-frame clones and leaves some out. Here the sample spans over 250,000 clones, 88% being singletons. Sequenced input: peripheral blood. The receptors come from a woman aged 40 to 50 who had recovered from COVID-19. CDR3s include the opening cysteine and the closing phenylalanine or tryptophan. Fields, in order: D gene, V gene, clone size, J gene, CDR3 protein, CDR3 DNA. A D gene is named only where the DNA matches it firmly. A clone size is listed for some rows: how often the clone was seen (once, few, many), or a class if it is expanded.

TRBD2	TRBV6-2/TRBV6-3	NA	TRBJ2-5	CASTPGLAGVRETQYF	TGTGCCAGCACCCCGGGACTAGCGGGAGTCAGGGAGACCCAGTACTTC
NA	TRBV11-2	NA	TRBJ1-2	CASSLGRFNYGYTF	TGTGCCAGCAGCTTGGGCAGGTTTAACTATGGCTACACCTTC
TRBD1	TRBV7-2	NA	TRBJ2-3	CASSLYRGRTDTQYF	TGTGCCAGCAGCCTATACAGGGGGCGCACAGATACGCAGTATTTT
TRBD1	TRBV5-5	NA	TRBJ1-1	CASSLDQGGPQNTEAFF	TGTGCCAGCAGCTTGGATCAGGGGGGCCCCCAAAACACTGAAGCTTTCTTT
TRBD2	TRBV9	few	TRBJ2-1	CASSVPGLAFYNEQFF	TGTGCCAGCAGCGTACCGGGACTAGCGTTCTACAATGAGCAGTTCTTC
TRBD1	TRBV5-6	NA	TRBJ2-7	CASSVGQGPYEQYF	TGTGCCAGCAGCGTGGGACAGGGGCCCTACGAGCAGTACTTC
TRBD1	TRBV6-5	NA	TRBJ1-2	CASTQGQDYGYTF	TGTGCCAGCACCCAAGGACAGGACTATGGCTACACCTTC
TRBD2	TRBV14	NA	TRBJ2-7	CASSQDSWGLAGSQYF	TGTGCCAGCAGCCAAGATTCGTGGGGACTAGCGGGATCCCAGTACTTC
NA	TRBV7-2	NA	TRBJ1-1	CASSLGGAGRFGTEAFF	TGTGCCAGCAGCTTGGGGGGGGCAGGGAGGTTTGGCACTGAAGCTTTCTTT
TRBD1	TRBV5-5	once	TRBJ1-5	CASSLLDRGPQPQHF	TGTGCCAGCAGCTTACTAGACAGGGGGCCTCAGCCCCAGCATTTT
TRBD2	TRBV11-2	NA	TRBJ2-2	CASSPGLAGNTGELFF	TGTGCCAGCAGCCCCGGACTAGCGGGGAACACCGGGGAGCTGTTTTTT
NA	TRBV9	few	TRBJ1-3	CASSVGPGYLGNTIYF	TGTGCCAGCAGCGTAGGCCCAGGGTATCTCGGAAACACCATATATTTT
TRBD1	TRBV7-9	NA	TRBJ2-3	CASSLGPQGGDTQYF	TGTGCCAGCAGCTTAGGACCACAGGGGGGAGATACGCAGTATTTT
TRBD1	TRBV5-4	few	TRBJ1-4	CASSPGTGRGEKLFF	TGTGCCAGCAGCCCCGGGACAGGTCGAGGGGAAAAACTGTTTTTT
NA	TRBV7-2	NA	TRBJ2-3	CASSRAHPRDTQYF	TGTGCCAGCAGCCGCGCCCACCCCCGGGATACGCAGTATTTT
NA	TRBV10-2	NA	TRBJ2-1	CATWGGPNEQFF	TGCGCCACTTGGGGGGGGCCCAATGAGCAGTTCTTC
NA	TRBV7-2	NA	TRBJ1-3	CASSLLVSSGNTIYF	TGTGCCAGCAGCTTACTGGTGAGCTCTGGAAACACCATATATTTT
NA	TRBV29-1	NA	TRBJ2-3	CSVVRRSTDTQYF	TGCAGCGTTGTGAGGCGGAGCACAGATACGCAGTATTTT
TRBD1	TRBV7-8	NA	TRBJ2-2	CASCDRGRPFTGELFF	TGTGCCAGCTGCGACAGGGGACGCCCGTTCACCGGGGAGCTGTTTTTT
TRBD2	TRBV6-5	NA	TRBJ2-2	CASRVVAGGAGELFF	TGTGCCAGCAGGGTGGTAGCGGGAGGGGCCGGGGAGCTGTTTTTT
TRBD2	TRBV18	NA	TRBJ2-3	CASSPPASGHIGATDTQYF	TGTGCCAGCTCACCACCGGCTAGCGGGCACATTGGGGCCACAGATACGCAGTATTTT
TRBD1	TRBV10-2	NA	TRBJ2-1	CATRTGVPGEQFF	TGCGCCACCCGGACAGGGGTTCCCGGAGAGCAGTTCTTC
NA	TRBV2	NA	TRBJ2-2	CASSARGGQSTGELFF	TGTGCCAGCAGTGCACGGGGTGGTCAGAGCACCGGGGAGCTGTTTTTT
TRBD1	TRBV3-1/TRBV3-2	NA	TRBJ2-5	CASTDRGETQYF	TGTGCCAGCACCGACAGGGGGGAGACCCAGTACTTC
TRBD2	TRBV2	NA	TRBJ2-1	CAGLRELDNEQFF	TGTGCCGGCCTGCGGGAGTTGGACAATGAGCAGTTCTTC
TRBD2	TRBV27	NA	TRBJ2-1	CASSLGTSHNEQFF	TGTGCCAGCAGTTTAGGGACTAGCCACAATGAGCAGTTCTTC
NA	TRBV10-3	NA	TRBJ1-1	CATNQMNTEAFF	TGTGCCACAAACCAGATGAACACTGAAGCTTTCTTT
TRBD1	TRBV10-1	NA	TRBJ1-4	CASSEGTDEKLFF	TGCGCCAGCAGTGAAGGGACAGACGAAAAACTGTTTTTT
NA	TRBV7-9	NA	TRBJ2-5	CASSSTGNQETQYF	TGTGCCAGCAGCTCCACAGGGAACCAAGAGACCCAGTACTTC
TRBD1	TRBV5-4	NA	TRBJ2-2	CASSLEGTGVGELFF	TGTGCCAGCAGCTTGGAAGGGACAGGGGTCGGGGAGCTGTTTTTT
TRBD2	TRBV10-3	NA	TRBJ2-1	CAISEGSGRVDEQFF	TGTGCCATCAGTGAGGGGAGCGGGAGGGTAGATGAGCAGTTCTTC
NA	TRBV5-5	few	TRBJ1-5	CASSRDRMSNQPQHF	TGTGCCAGCAGCCGCGACAGAATGAGCAATCAGCCCCAGCATTTT
NA	TRBV11-2	NA	TRBJ2-7	CASSPLWRKEQYF	TGTGCCAGCAGCCCCCTGTGGAGGAAAGAGCAGTACTTC
NA	TRBV5-1	NA	TRBJ1-1	CASSFGYGVGTEAFF	TGCGCCAGCAGCTTCGGGTACGGGGTCGGCACTGAAGCTTTCTTT